This TCR beta chain stems from a study of cytomegalovirus exposure and HLA in healthy donors. The assay was immunoSEQ multiplex PCR, and TCRdb's table has in-frame clones only and misses some. This table has 59,000 or so clones, about 88% appearing once. The CDR3 consists of 16 residues. From germline, CDR1 is MNHEY and CDR2 SMNVEV (reference sequence). With V trimmed by 4 bases and J by 2 bases, 6 bases remained unmatched. This chain links TRBV27 with TRBJ2-7; 12 bases map to TRBD2. Material: PBMCs. This TCR derives from a woman between 18 and 30 years old in good health and CMV-seronegative. CDR3 sequence: CASSYWTSGIPYEQYF. The CDR3 DNA is TGTGCCAGCAGTTATTGGACTAGCGGGATTCCCTACGAGCAGTACTTC.